This section outlines one TCR beta chain sequence together with its context. Its antigen is unidentified. The record originates from a study of T cell clones after liver transplantation. Notes on the study in general: Graft donor-reactive T cells possibly entered the graft instead of undergoing deletion. A larger donor-reactive than third-party decline suggested partial antigen-specific deletion.

Produced via immunoSEQ multiplex PCR; TCRdb's table is partial and in-frame only. The sample consists of about 80,000 clones, 82% of them appearing once. V gave up 4 bases and J gave up 3 bases, with 10 bases separating them. This CDR3 region has 14 residues. Germline CDR1 reads SGHDN; CDR2 reads FVKESK. The rearrangement uses TRBV14 and TRBJ2-1, with D unclear. Specimen: CD4+ T cells from blood, collected 46 months after liver transplant. This clonotype originated in a human patient who received a liver transplant. The T cells may partly be graft donor cells. The CDR3 DNA reads TGTGCCAGCAGCCTCGCCCTTTTCTACAATGAGCAGTTCTTC. Protein: CASSLALFYNEQFF.